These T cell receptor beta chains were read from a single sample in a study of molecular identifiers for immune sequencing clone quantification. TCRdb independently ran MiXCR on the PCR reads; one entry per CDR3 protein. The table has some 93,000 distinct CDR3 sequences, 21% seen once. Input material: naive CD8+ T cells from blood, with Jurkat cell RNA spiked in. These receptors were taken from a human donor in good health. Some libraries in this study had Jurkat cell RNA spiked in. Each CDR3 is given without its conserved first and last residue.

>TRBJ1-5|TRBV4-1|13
ASSQVPRENQPQH
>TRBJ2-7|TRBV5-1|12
ASSLAPGGYEQY
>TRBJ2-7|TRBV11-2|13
ASSFARAEGYEQY
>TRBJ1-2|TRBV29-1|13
SVEDAREYNYGYT
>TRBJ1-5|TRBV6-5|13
ASSAGTGINQPQH
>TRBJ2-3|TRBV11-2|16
ASSLDQIDGSSTDTQY
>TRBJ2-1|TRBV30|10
AWSVLEIGQF
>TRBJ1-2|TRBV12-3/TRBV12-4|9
ASRVTRGYT
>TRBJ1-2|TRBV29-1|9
SVETVYGYT
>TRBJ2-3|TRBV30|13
AWSADSGGTDTQY
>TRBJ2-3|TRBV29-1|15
SVEDLRGTSGEDTQY
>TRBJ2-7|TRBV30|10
AWRSGRYEQY
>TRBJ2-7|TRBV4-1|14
ASSQEDQPPSYEQY
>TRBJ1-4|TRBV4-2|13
ASSQDRPGEEKLF
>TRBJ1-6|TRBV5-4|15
ASSLAGVSSYNSPLH
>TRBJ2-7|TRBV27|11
ASRTDVVGEQY
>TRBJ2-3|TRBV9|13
ASSGDGYSTDTQY
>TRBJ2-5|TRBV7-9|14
ASSSTSGGVLETQY
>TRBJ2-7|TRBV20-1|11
SASGGTEYEQY
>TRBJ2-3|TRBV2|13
ASRADRRVTDTQY
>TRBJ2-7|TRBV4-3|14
ASSQELTAGLYEQY
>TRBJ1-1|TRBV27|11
ASSQGSGTEAF
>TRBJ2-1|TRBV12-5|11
ASGRLGGYEQF
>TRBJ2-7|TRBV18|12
TSSPRGTSYEQY
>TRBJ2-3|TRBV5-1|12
ASSLITGTDTQY
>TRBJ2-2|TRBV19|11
TSSASTTGELF
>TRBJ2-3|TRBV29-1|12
SVPGQIYTDTQY
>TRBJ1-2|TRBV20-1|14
SARDHAGGFDYGYT
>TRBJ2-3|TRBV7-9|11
ASSLVSADTQY
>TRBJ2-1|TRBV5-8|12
ASSLVMSLREQF
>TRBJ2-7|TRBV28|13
ASTPRTSGLYEQY
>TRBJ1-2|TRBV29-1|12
SAVIRDTVYGYT
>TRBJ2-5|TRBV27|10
ASSDNQETQY
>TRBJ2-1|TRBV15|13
ATSRERGRYNEQF
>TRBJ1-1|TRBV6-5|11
ASRDLSDTEAF
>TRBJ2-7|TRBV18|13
ASSKTGQGSYEQY
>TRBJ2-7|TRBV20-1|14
SASPGLAARTYEQY
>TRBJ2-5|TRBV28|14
ASSSLGSLGGETQY
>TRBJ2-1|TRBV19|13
ASSMGGSSYNEQF
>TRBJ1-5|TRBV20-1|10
SVPSRHQPQH
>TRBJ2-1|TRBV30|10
AWSRPGDEQF
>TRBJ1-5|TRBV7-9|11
ASSPVGEEPQH
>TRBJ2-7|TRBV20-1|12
SGKTGQGIYEQY
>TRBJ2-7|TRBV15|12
ATSEATRSYEQY
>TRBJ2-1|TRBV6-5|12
ASSLSGEYNEQF
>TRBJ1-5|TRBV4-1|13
ASSQGGGQNQPQH